This is a list of T cell receptor beta chains from one sample in a study of blood T cell repertoires in COVID-19. Sequenced by immunoSEQ multiplex PCR; TCRdb stores in-frame clones only, minus some. The sample records approximately 92,000 clones, approximately 86% being singletons. Sequencing was carried out using peripheral blood. The receptors shown here come from a man aged 50 to 59 with acute or convalescent COVID-19. The CDR3 runs from the conserved cysteine through the conserved F or W. D genes are given only for firm matches. The size field is filled for only some rows; it gives once, few, many or a size class.

abundance: NA
j_gene: TRBJ2-3
len: 16
v_gene: TRBV10-3
d_gene: TRBD2
CDR3aa: CAISEHGGSGTDTQYF
CDR3nt: TGTGCCATCAGTGAGCACGGGGGGTCGGGCACAGATACGCAGTATTTT

abundance: NA
j_gene: TRBJ2-1
len: 12
v_gene: TRBV15
d_gene: NA
CDR3aa: CATGLGAGASFF
CDR3nt: TGTGCCACCGGGCTGGGGGCCGGGGCGTCGTTCTTC

abundance: NA
j_gene: TRBJ2-1
len: 15
v_gene: TRBV7-8
d_gene: TRBD2
CDR3aa: CASSNRTSGALGQFF
CDR3nt: TGTGCCAGCAGCAATAGGACTAGCGGTGCCCTTGGGCAGTTCTTC

abundance: once
j_gene: TRBJ2-1
len: 12
v_gene: TRBV12-3/TRBV12-4
d_gene: TRBD2
CDR3aa: CASSWGGVEQFF
CDR3nt: TGTGCCAGCAGTTGGGGGGGTGTTGAGCAGTTCTTC

abundance: NA
j_gene: TRBJ2-2
len: 15
v_gene: TRBV18
d_gene: TRBD2
CDR3aa: CASSLSGAGTGELFF
CDR3nt: TGTGCCAGCTCCTTGAGCGGGGCCGGCACCGGGGAGCTGTTTTTT

abundance: NA
j_gene: TRBJ1-2
len: 14
v_gene: TRBV5-1
d_gene: TRBD1
CDR3aa: CASRGQGTNYGYTF
CDR3nt: TGCGCCAGCAGAGGACAGGGAACTAACTATGGCTACACCTTC

abundance: NA
j_gene: TRBJ1-1
len: 14
v_gene: TRBV5-4
d_gene: NA
CDR3aa: CASSFGGSNTEAFF
CDR3nt: TGTGCCAGCTCCTTTGGGGGCAGCAACACTGAAGCTTTCTTT

abundance: NA
j_gene: TRBJ1-2
len: 15
v_gene: TRBV18
d_gene: NA
CDR3aa: CASSPSEAGGYGYTF
CDR3nt: TGTGCCAGCTCACCCTCGGAAGCAGGAGGGTATGGCTACACCTTC

abundance: many
j_gene: TRBJ2-7
len: 13
v_gene: TRBV19
d_gene: NA
CDR3aa: CASREASSYEQYF
CDR3nt: TGTGCCAGTAGGGAAGCGAGCTCCTACGAGCAGTACTTC

abundance: NA
j_gene: TRBJ1-5
len: 15
v_gene: TRBV27
d_gene: TRBD1
CDR3aa: CASSSLGTENQPQHF
CDR3nt: TGTGCCAGCAGTTCCTTGGGGACAGAGAATCAGCCCCAGCATTTT

abundance: NA
j_gene: TRBJ2-7
len: 15
v_gene: TRBV11-2
d_gene: NA
CDR3aa: CASSLARASVDEQYF
CDR3nt: TGTGCCAGCAGCTTGGCCCGGGCTAGCGTGGACGAGCAGTACTTC

abundance: NA
j_gene: TRBJ1-2
len: 13
v_gene: TRBV19
d_gene: NA
CDR3aa: CASLPGGPAGYTF
CDR3nt: TGTGCCAGCCTACCGGGCGGGCCTGCTGGCTACACCTTC

abundance: once
j_gene: TRBJ2-5
len: 14
v_gene: TRBV3-1/TRBV3-2
d_gene: NA
CDR3aa: CASSQILASETQYF
CDR3nt: TGTGCCAGCAGCCAAATCCTAGCGTCAGAGACCCAGTACTTC

abundance: NA
j_gene: TRBJ1-5
len: 18
v_gene: TRBV5-1
d_gene: TRBD1
CDR3aa: CASSPGTGYDLSNQPQHF
CDR3nt: TGCGCCAGCAGCCCCGGGACAGGGTATGATTTGAGCAATCAGCCCCAGCATTTT

abundance: NA
j_gene: TRBJ2-5
len: 15
v_gene: TRBV3-1/TRBV3-2
d_gene: NA
CDR3aa: CASSQDGISQETQYF
CDR3nt: TGTGCCAGCAGCCAAGATGGCATATCCCAAGAGACCCAGTACTTC

abundance: NA
j_gene: TRBJ2-2
len: 16
v_gene: TRBV5-1
d_gene: TRBD1
CDR3aa: CASSLLTGTNTGELFF
CDR3nt: TGCGCCAGCAGCTTGCTGACAGGGACGAACACCGGGGAGCTGTTTTTT

abundance: NA
j_gene: TRBJ1-5
len: 15
v_gene: TRBV30
d_gene: NA
CDR3aa: CAWSVAGLSNQPQHF
CDR3nt: TGTGCCTGGAGTGTAGCGGGGCTTAGCAATCAGCCCCAGCATTTT

abundance: NA
j_gene: TRBJ2-3
len: 12
v_gene: TRBV3-1/TRBV3-2
d_gene: NA
CDR3aa: CASSLASDTQYF
CDR3nt: TGTGCCAGCAGCCTAGCCTCAGATACGCAGTATTTT

abundance: NA
j_gene: TRBJ2-7
len: 13
v_gene: TRBV7-8
d_gene: NA
CDR3aa: CASSPRTNSEQYF
CDR3nt: TGTGCCAGCAGCCCACGGACTAACTCTGAGCAGTACTTC

abundance: NA
j_gene: TRBJ2-5
len: 14
v_gene: TRBV6-2/TRBV6-3
d_gene: NA
CDR3aa: CASSAATQQETQYF
CDR3nt: TGTGCCAGCAGTGCGGCTACCCAACAAGAGACCCAGTACTTC

abundance: NA
j_gene: TRBJ1-1
len: 12
v_gene: TRBV30
d_gene: NA
CDR3aa: CAWSQGPTEAFF
CDR3nt: TGTGCCTGGAGTCAGGGGCCCACTGAAGCTTTCTTT

abundance: NA
j_gene: TRBJ1-1
len: 11
v_gene: TRBV6-6
d_gene: NA
CDR3aa: CASSYDREAFF
CDR3nt: TGTGCCAGCAGTTACGACAGAGAAGCTTTCTTT

abundance: NA
j_gene: TRBJ2-3
len: 16
v_gene: TRBV7-3
d_gene: TRBD2
CDR3aa: CASKNPSGTTSDTQYF
CDR3nt: TGTGCCAGCAAAAATCCTAGCGGGACGACGTCAGATACGCAGTATTTT

abundance: NA
j_gene: TRBJ2-3
len: 15
v_gene: TRBV28
d_gene: TRBD2
CDR3aa: CASSPIGLAGGTQYF
CDR3nt: TGTGCCAGCAGCCCGATCGGACTAGCGGGAGGTACGCAGTATTTT

abundance: NA
j_gene: TRBJ2-7
len: 11
v_gene: TRBV6-2/TRBV6-3
d_gene: NA
CDR3aa: CASSYLYEQYF
CDR3nt: TGTGCCAGCAGTTACCTCTACGAGCAGTACTTC

abundance: once
j_gene: TRBJ2-7
len: 13
v_gene: TRBV27
d_gene: TRBD1
CDR3aa: CASSPRQGGEQYF
CDR3nt: TGTGCCAGCAGTCCCCGACAGGGCGGCGAGCAGTACTTC

abundance: NA
j_gene: TRBJ2-5
len: 17
v_gene: TRBV11-2
d_gene: TRBD2
CDR3aa: CASSDVLAGGPLETQYF
CDR3nt: TGTGCCAGCAGCGACGTATTAGCGGGAGGGCCGTTGGAGACCCAGTACTTC

abundance: NA
j_gene: TRBJ2-7
len: 16
v_gene: TRBV6-2/TRBV6-3
d_gene: TRBD2
CDR3aa: CASSYLDSGPSYEQYF
CDR3nt: TGTGCCAGCAGTTACCTGGATAGCGGGCCCTCCTACGAGCAGTACTTC

abundance: NA
j_gene: TRBJ2-5
len: 15
v_gene: TRBV5-1
d_gene: TRBD2
CDR3aa: CASSSGTSVQETQYF
CDR3nt: TGCGCCAGCAGCTCCGGGACTAGCGTCCAAGAGACCCAGTACTTC

abundance: NA
j_gene: TRBJ1-3
len: 14
v_gene: TRBV6-5
d_gene: NA
CDR3aa: CASRPTSSGNTIYF
CDR3nt: TGTGCCAGCAGGCCAACTAGCTCTGGAAACACCATATATTTT

abundance: NA
j_gene: TRBJ2-5
len: 15
v_gene: TRBV28
d_gene: NA
CDR3aa: CASSKTSPLQETQYF
CDR3nt: TGTGCCAGCAGTAAGACTAGTCCTCTTCAAGAGACCCAGTACTTC

abundance: NA
j_gene: TRBJ1-1
len: 13
v_gene: TRBV2
d_gene: NA
CDR3aa: CASSPRGNTEAFF
CDR3nt: TGTGCCAGCAGTCCCAGGGGAAACACTGAAGCTTTCTTT